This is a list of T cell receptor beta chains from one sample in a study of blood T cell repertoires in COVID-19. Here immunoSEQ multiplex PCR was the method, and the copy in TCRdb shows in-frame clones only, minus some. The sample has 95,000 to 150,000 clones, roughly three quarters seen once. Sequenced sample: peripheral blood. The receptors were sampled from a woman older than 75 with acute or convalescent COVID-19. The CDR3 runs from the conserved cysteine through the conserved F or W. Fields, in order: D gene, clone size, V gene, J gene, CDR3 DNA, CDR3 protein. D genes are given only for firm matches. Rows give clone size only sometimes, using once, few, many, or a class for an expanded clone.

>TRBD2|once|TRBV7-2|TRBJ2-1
TGTGCCAGCAGCTTGGGGGGAGGGGCGGCCTACAATGAGCAGTTCTTC
CASSLGGGAAYNEQFF
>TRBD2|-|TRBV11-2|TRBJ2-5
TGTGCCAGCAGCTTCTCGTACGGGACTAGCGACCAAGAGACCCAGTACTTC
CASSFSYGTSDQETQYF
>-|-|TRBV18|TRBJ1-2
TGTGCCAGCTCGGGAGGTTATGGCTACACCTTC
CASSGGYGYTF
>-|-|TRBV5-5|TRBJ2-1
TGTGCCAGCAGCACGACAGGATACAATGAGCAGTTCTTC
CASSTTGYNEQFF
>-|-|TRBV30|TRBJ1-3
TGTGCCTGGAGTGTACCCCGGGTCAGCTCTGGAAACACCATATATTTT
CAWSVPRVSSGNTIYF
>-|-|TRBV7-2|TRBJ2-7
TGTGCCAGCAGGGGGTCGGGAATTTACGAGCAGTACTTC
CASRGSGIYEQYF
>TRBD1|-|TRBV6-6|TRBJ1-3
TGTGCCAGCAGCCCGGACAGGGTACACACCATATATTTT
CASSPDRVHTIYF
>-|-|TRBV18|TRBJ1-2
TGTGCCAGCTCACGACTACTCAGGGGTTCACCTAACTATGGCTACACCTTC
CASSRLLRGSPNYGYTF
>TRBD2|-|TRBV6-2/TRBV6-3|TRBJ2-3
TGTGCCAGCAGTTACCGGGGGGTTCTTAAGTATTTT
CASSYRGVLKYF
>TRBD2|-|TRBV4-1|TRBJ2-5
TGCGCCAGCAGCCTCGCGGGAGCGGGTAGGGAGACCCAGTACTTC
CASSLAGAGRETQYF
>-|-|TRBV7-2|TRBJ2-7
TGTGCCAGCAGCTTATTGCAGGGGGGCCACGAGCAGTACTTC
CASSLLQGGHEQYF
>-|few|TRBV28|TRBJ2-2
TGTGCCAGCACAGTGACAGTGAACACCGGGGAGCTGTTTTTT
CASTVTVNTGELFF
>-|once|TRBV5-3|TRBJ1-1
TGTGCCAGAAGCGCAAACAGCCTCAACACTGAAGCTTTCTTT
CARSANSLNTEAFF
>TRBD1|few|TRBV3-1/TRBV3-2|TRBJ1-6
TGTGCCAGCAGCACAGGGGGCTTCGACTCCTATAATTCACCCCTCCACTTT
CASSTGGFDSYNSPLHF
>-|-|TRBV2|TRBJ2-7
TGTGCCAGCAGCGAGACACTAGAATACGCCGAGCAGTACTTC
CASSETLEYAEQYF
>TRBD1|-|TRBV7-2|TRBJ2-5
TGTGCCAGCAGCCCAGGGGGTCAAGAGACCCAGTACTTC
CASSPGGQETQYF
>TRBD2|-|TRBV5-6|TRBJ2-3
TGTGCCAGCAGCCCACTGACTAGCGGGAGCACAGATACGCAGTATTTT
CASSPLTSGSTDTQYF
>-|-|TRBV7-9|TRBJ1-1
TGTGCCAGCAGCTCCCAGGGAAACACTGAAGCTTTCTTT
CASSSQGNTEAFF
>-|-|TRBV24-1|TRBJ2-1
TGTGCCACCAGTGATCCCCCAGCGAACGAGCAGTTCTTC
CATSDPPANEQFF
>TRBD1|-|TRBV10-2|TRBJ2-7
TGCGCCAGCACCAGGGACAGGGGGCTCTACGAGCAGTACTTC
CASTRDRGLYEQYF
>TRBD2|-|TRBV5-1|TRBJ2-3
TGCGCCAGCAGCCCCACCGGGACTAGCGGAGATACGCAGTATTTT
CASSPTGTSGDTQYF
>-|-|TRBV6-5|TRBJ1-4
TGTGCCAGCAGTTACTCGGGCAGGGTTTGGGAAAAACTGTTTTTT
CASSYSGRVWEKLFF
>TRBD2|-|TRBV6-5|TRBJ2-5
TGTGCCAGCAGTCGGGGGGACCAAGAGACCCAGTACTTC
CASSRGDQETQYF
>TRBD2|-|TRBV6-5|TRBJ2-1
TGTGCCAGCAGCCACCTAGCGGGGGGCCGGAATGAGCAGTTCTTC
CASSHLAGGRNEQFF
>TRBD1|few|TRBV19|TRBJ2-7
TGTGCCAGCAGGGACAGGGGGACCTACGAGCAGTACTTC
CASRDRGTYEQYF
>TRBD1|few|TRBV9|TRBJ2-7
TGTGCCAGCAGCGCCGCCGGGACAGGGAGGTACGAGCAGTACTTC
CASSAAGTGRYEQYF
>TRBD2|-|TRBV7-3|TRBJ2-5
TGTGCCAGCAGCTTAAATGCGGGGGGGATCCAAGAGACCCAGTACTTC
CASSLNAGGIQETQYF
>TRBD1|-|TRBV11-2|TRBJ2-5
TGTGCCAGCAGCTTCCAGGGGGCTAGGGAGACCCAGTACTTC
CASSFQGARETQYF
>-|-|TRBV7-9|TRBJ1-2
TGTGCCAGCAGCTTCCCCGACTTTTATGGCTACACCTTC
CASSFPDFYGYTF
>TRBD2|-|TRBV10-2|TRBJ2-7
TGCGCCACTCTAGCGGGTGCCACCTACGAGCAGTACTTC
CATLAGATYEQYF
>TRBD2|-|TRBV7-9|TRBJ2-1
TGTGCCAGCAGCCCGGAAAGACTAGCGGGAGTCGATGAGCAGTTCTTC
CASSPERLAGVDEQFF
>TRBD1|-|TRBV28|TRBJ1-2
TGTGCCAGCAGTGGACAGGGCCGCGTTGGCTACACCTTC
CASSGQGRVGYTF
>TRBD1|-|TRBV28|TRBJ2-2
TGTGCCAGCAGTGGGACAGGGGGCGTCCGTAGGGAGCTGTTTTTT
CASSGTGGVRRELFF
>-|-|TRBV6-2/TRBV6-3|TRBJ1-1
TGTGCCAGCAGTTTATATCGGGACACTGAAGCTTTCTTT
CASSLYRDTEAFF
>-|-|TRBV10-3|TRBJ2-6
TGTGCCATCAGTGAAGGGGATAGTGGGGCCAACGTCCTGACTTTC
CAISEGDSGANVLTF
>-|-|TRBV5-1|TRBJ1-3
TGCGCCAGCAGCTTGGCAGCTAGCTCTGGAAACACCATATATTTT
CASSLAASSGNTIYF
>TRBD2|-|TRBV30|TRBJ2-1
TGTGCCCGGACCGGGACTAGCTTCGATGGGCAGTTCTTC
CARTGTSFDGQFF
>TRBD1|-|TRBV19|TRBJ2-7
TGTGCCAGTAGTACAGGGACAGGGAATGCGGATGAGCAGTACTTC
CASSTGTGNADEQYF
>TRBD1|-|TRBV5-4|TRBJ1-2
TGTGCCAGCAGCTCCCGGACAGGAGAGGACTATGGCTACACCTTC
CASSSRTGEDYGYTF
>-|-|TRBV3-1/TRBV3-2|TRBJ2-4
TGTGCCAGCAGCCAAGCAATCCGGGGGTCGGGGGACATTCAGTACTTC
CASSQAIRGSGDIQYF
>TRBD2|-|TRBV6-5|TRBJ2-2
TGTGCCAGCAGCCCGACTAGCGGGAACACCGGGGAGCTGTTTTTT
CASSPTSGNTGELFF
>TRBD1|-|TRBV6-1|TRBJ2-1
TGTGCCAGCAGTGAAACAGGGGGGTCCTACAATGAGCAGTTCTTC
CASSETGGSYNEQFF
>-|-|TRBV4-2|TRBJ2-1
TGTGCCAGCAGCCAAGCGGGATTTTCCTACAATGAGCAGTTCTTC
CASSQAGFSYNEQFF